The subject of this entry is one TCR beta chain. The source of the sample is a study of response to subunit inactivated influenza vaccine. Trimming removed 3 bases from V and 8 bases from J, with 10 bases in between. This CDR3 has 13 residues. TCRdb reprocessed the RT-PCR reads via MiXCR and lists one record per CDR3 protein. The sample shows approximately 300,000 distinct CDR3 sequences, about 20% of them seen only once. The J gene is TRBJ1-4, the V gene TRBV12-3 or TRBV12-4, with D maybe TRBD1 (5 bases). The origin of this receptor is a man between 50 and 69 years old who received an inactivated influenza vaccine. The input for sequencing was PBMCs from blood, taken approximately 20 months after vaccination. CDR3 sequence (DNA): TGTGCCAGCAGTTTTGGGACTCGGGAAAAACTGTTTTTT. Translating it yields CASSFGTREKLFF.